Shown below are 5 T cell receptor beta chains from a single sample sequenced in a study of glioma-infiltrating T cells. The iRepertoire nested amplicon-rescue multiplex PCR amplified TCR alpha and beta CDR3s from RNA. Via MiXCR, TCRdb re-called the multiplex PCR reads, giving one row per CDR3 protein. This table has approximately 89,000 distinct CDR3 sequences, less than 30% appearing once. The material sequenced was glioma tissue, nonneoplastic brain tissue, or PBMCs (not recorded which). Receptors were obtained from a human donor with low-grade glioma or glioblastoma, undergoing nonglioma brain surgery, or in good health (not recorded which).

This clonotype was seen ten or more times. The V and J genes are TRBV7-2 and TRBJ2-3, with 7 bases fitting TRBD2. This CDR3 has 14 residues. V dropped 6 bases and J dropped 5; count of bases not matched to a gene: 8. Germline lookup yields CDR1 SGHTA and CDR2 FQGNSA. This CDR3 is CASRVGGEGDTQYF. Here the CDR3 DNA reads TGTGCCAGCAGGGTTGGGGGGGAGGGAGATACGCAGTATTTT.

A note on this clonotype: Given the absence of the conserved phenylalanine or tryptophan at the CDR3 end, a read error is likely. The chain joins TRBV2 to TRBJ1-5; D ambiguous. The V end was cut by 0 bases, the J end by 0 bases, with 9 bases between. This CDR3 contains 16 residues. Germline CDR1 is SNHLY and CDR2 is FYNNEI. The CDR3 DNA reads as TGTGCCAGCAGTGAAGCGCGTACGGCTAGCAATCAGCCCCAGCATCTT. Protein product: CASSEARTASNQPQHL.

At least ten counts were recorded for this clonotype. This chain joins TRBV6-1 and TRBJ2-7, with D uncertain. V lost 8 bases and J 3 bases, leaving 8 bases between the germline ends. The V gene's germline CDR1 is MNHNS and CDR2 SASEGT. This CDR3 has 11 amino acids. The CDR3 spells CASGSDYEQYF. The CDR3, as DNA: TGTGCCAGCGGGTCGGACTACGAGCAGTACTTC.

The sample holds many counts of this clonotype. V and J are TRBV6-2 or TRBV6-3 and TRBJ2-5; 11 nucleotides align to TRBD2. After removal of 1 base from V and 2 bases from J, the junction contained 6 bases not matched to a gene. The CDR3 has 17 residues. Germline V gene data show CDR1 as MNHEY and CDR2 as SVGEGT. The chain's CDR3 is CASSYFVSGGVQETQYF. CDR3 DNA sequence: TGTGCCAGCAGTTACTTCGTTAGCGGGGGGGTACAAGAGACCCAGTACTTC.

This clonotype was seen repeatedly, ten times or more. Here the CDR3 DNA reads TGTGCCAGCAGTGAAGTAGCGGGAAGGGCAGATACGCAGTATTTT. Residues: CASSEVAGRADTQYF. The chain uses TRBV6-1 and TRBJ2-3, with TRBD2 matching over 8 bases. Germline V lookup: CDR1 MNHNS, CDR2 SASEGT. J was trimmed by 4 bases and V by 1 base; bases with no gene match: 4. This CDR3 contains 15 residues.